The present T cell receptor (beta chain) was sequenced within a study of identical twins. Study-wide results and caveats: Whereas memory repertoires showed no such difference, abundant cord blood beta clonotypes carried fewer insertions. Zero-insertion analyses might be partly confounded by invariant T cells like MAIT and iNKT.

With regard to this clonotype: Its antigen is currently unknown.

The CDR3 spans 17 residues. The V segment lost 2 bases and the J segment 6 bases; nucleotides outside the gene matches: 14. The germline CDR1 and CDR2 sequences are SGHVS and FNYEAQ. With template switching, a universal primer site was added, and the cDNA carried unique molecular identifiers. TCRdb called the 5' RACE reads again in MiXCR, with one record for every CDR3 protein. The repertoire holds 1.5 million to 2 million distinct CDR3 sequences, with more than 30% as singletons. The V and J genes are TRBV7-6 and TRBJ1-1; TRBD1 aligns across 8 bases. Sequencing was carried out using cord blood. This clonotype was obtained from a newborn girl in good health. In DNA form, the CDR3 reads TGTGCCAGCAGCTTAAGCCACGGGACAGGTCGCGACTCTGAAGCTTTCTTT. As protein: CASSLSHGTGRDSEAFF.